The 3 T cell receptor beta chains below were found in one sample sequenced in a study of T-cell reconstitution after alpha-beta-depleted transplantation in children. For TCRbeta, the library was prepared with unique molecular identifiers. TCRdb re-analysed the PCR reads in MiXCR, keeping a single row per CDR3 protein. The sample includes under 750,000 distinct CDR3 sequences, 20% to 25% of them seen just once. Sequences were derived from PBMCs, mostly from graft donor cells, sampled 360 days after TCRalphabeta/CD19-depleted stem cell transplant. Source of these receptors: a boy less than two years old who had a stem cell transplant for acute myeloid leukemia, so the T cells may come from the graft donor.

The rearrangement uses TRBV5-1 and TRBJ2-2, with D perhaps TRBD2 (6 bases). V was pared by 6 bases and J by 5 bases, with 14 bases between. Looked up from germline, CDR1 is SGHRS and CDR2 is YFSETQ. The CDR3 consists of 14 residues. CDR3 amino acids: CASTRDSLTGELFF. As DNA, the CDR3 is TGCGCCAGCACTCGGGACTCCCTAACCGGGGAGCTGTTTTTT.

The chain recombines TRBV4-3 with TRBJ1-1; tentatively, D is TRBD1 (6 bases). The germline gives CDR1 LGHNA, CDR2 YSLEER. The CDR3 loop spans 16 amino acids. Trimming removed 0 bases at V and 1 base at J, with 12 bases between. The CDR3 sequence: CASSQDPTGWNTEAFF. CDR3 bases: TGCGCCAGCAGCCAAGATCCCACAGGGTGGAACACTGAAGCTTTCTTT.

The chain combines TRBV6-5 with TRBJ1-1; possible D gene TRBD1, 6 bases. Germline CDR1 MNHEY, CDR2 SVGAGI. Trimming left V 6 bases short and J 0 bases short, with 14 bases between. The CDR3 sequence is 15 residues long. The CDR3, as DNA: TGTGCCAGCAGGCCAGGGGTAACTATGAACACTGAAGCTTTCTTT. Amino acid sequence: CASRPGVTMNTEAFF.